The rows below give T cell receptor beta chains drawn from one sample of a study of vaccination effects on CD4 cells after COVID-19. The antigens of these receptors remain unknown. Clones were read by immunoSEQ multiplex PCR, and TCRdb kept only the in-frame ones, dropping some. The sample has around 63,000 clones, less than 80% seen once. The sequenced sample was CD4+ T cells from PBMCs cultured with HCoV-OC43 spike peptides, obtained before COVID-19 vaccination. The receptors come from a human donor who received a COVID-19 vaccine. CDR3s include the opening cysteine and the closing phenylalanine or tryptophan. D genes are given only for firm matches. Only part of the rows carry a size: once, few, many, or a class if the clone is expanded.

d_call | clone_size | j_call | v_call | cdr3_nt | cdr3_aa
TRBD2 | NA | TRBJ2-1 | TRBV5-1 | TGCGCCAGCAGCACACCGATAGCGGGGGGGCTATCCAATGAGCAGTTCTTC | CASSTPIAGGLSNEQFF
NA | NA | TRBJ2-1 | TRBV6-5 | TGTGCCAGCCGCGTTAAGTTGGATGAGCAGTTCTTC | CASRVKLDEQFF
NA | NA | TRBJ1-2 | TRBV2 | TGTGCCAGCGGAGTTGGCCCTAACTATGGCTACACCTTC | CASGVGPNYGYTF
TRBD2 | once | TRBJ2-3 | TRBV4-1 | TGCGCCAGCAGTCCAAGCCCCAGCGGGGGGCTTGTAGATACGCAGTATTTT | CASSPSPSGGLVDTQYF
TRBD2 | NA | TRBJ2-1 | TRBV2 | TGTGCCAGCAGCCCGACTAGCTTTCGCTCCTACAATGAGCAGTTCTTC | CASSPTSFRSYNEQFF
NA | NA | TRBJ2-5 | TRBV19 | TGTGCCAGTAGTAGTCGTACGGCCCTGTACCAAGAGACCCAGTACTTC | CASSSRTALYQETQYF
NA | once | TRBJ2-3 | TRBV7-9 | TGTGCCAGCAGCTTAGCGTACCCCCCCACAGATACGCAGTATTTT | CASSLAYPPTDTQYF
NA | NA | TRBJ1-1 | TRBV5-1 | TGCGCCAGCAGTCCCGGGGGTGCGCAGGGTGGCACTGAAGCTTTCTTT | CASSPGGAQGGTEAFF
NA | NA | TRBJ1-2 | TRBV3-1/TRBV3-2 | TGTGCCAGCAGCTCCGGTACGGGGGATTTGGTCTATGGCTACACCTTC | CASSSGTGDLVYGYTF
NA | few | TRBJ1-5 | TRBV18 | TGTGCCAGCTCACTATCTGTTAGCAATCAGCCCCAGCATTTT | CASSLSVSNQPQHF
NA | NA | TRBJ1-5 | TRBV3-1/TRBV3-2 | TGTGCCAGCAGCCAAGATCGGTATAGCAATCAGCCCCAGCATTTT | CASSQDRYSNQPQHF
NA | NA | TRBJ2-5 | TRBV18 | TGTGCCAGCTCACCACTCGCTACGGGGGAGACCCAGTACTTC | CASSPLATGETQYF
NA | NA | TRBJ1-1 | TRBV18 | TGTGCCAGCTCAGGGGGGTCGATGAACACTGAAGCTTTCTTT | CASSGGSMNTEAFF
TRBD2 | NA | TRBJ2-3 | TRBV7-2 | TGTGCCAGCAGCTCTCTAGCGGGGGGCGTCCGGGATACGCAGTATTTT | CASSSLAGGVRDTQYF
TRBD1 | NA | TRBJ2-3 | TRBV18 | TGTGCCAGCTCACCCGGGACAGGAGGAAGCACAGATACGCAGTATTTT | CASSPGTGGSTDTQYF
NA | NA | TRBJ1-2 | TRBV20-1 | TGCAGTGCTAGAGAGGACCCTGGCTACACCTTC | CSAREDPGYTF
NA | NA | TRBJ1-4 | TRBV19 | TGTGCCAGTAGGAGGACAGCGACTAATGAAAAACTGTTTTTT | CASRRTATNEKLFF
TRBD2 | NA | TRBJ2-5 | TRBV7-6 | TGTGCCAGCAGCCCAAATAGCGGGGGGCCCTACGAGACCCAGTACTTC | CASSPNSGGPYETQYF
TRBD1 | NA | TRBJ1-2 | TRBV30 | TGTGCCCGGAAGAAGGCGGACAGGGACCATTATGGCTACACCTTC | CARKKADRDHYGYTF
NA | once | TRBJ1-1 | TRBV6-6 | TGTGCCAGCAGTTATACAGGGAGCGTTGAAGCTTTCTTT | CASSYTGSVEAFF
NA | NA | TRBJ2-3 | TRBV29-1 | TGCAGCGTTGCCGGCGGGACAGATACGCAGTATTTT | CSVAGGTDTQYF
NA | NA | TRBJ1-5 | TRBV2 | TGTGCCAGCAGTGTTAAGGGCTACTATCAGCCCCAGCATTTT | CASSVKGYYQPQHF
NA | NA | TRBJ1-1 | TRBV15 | TGTGCCACCAGCAGAGATAGTGGCGCTGAAGCTTTCTTT | CATSRDSGAEAFF
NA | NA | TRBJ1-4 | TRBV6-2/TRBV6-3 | TGTGCCAGCAGTTACGACGGTGCAACTAATGAAAAACTGTTTTTT | CASSYDGATNEKLFF
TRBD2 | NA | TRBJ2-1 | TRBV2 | TGTGCCAGCAGTAGCGGGGGGTCCTACAATGAGCAGTTCTTC | CASSSGGSYNEQFF
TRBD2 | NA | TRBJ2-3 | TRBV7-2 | TGTGCCAGCAATCGGCGGGGGGGCCCAGATACGCAGTATTTT | CASNRRGGPDTQYF
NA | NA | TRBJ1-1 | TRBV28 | TGTGCCAGCACTCTATTAGGGACTGAAGCTTTCTTT | CASTLLGTEAFF
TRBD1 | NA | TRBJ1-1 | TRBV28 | TGTGCCAGCAGTTCTCGAGGAGAGGGGGCATCGACTGAAGCTTTCTTT | CASSSRGEGASTEAFF
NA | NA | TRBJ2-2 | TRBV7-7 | TGTGCCAGCAGCTTAGAGGACGCAGACGCCTTTACCGGGGAGCTGTTTTTT | CASSLEDADAFTGELFF
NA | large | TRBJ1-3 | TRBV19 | TGTGCCAGCAATATCGGAAACACCATATATTTT | CASNIGNTIYF
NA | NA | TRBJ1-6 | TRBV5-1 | TGCGCCAGCAGACTAAAACCCGGGACGGACAATTCACCCCTCCACTTT | CASRLKPGTDNSPLHF